The sequence of this T cell receptor (beta chain) was determined in a study of coeliac disease. Cells were frozen in aliquots of around 500,000, and one aliquot per fraction was sequenced. Trimming took 1 base from V and 0 from J, leaving 12 bases between them. Germline-derived CDR1 and CDR2 are SGHRS and YFSETQ. The CDR3 has 16 residues. TCRdb's table, derived via immunoSEQ multiplex PCR, lists solely in-frame clones and lacks some. The sample shows thousands of clones, 55% to 75% of them seen only once. The TCR comes from a man aged 25 to 40 with celiac disease. The chain joins TRBV5-1 to TRBJ2-3; weak D call: TRBD2 (6 bases). Material: lamina propria lymphocytes from the gut. The CDR3 loop is CASSLIPGGSTDTQYF. In DNA form, the CDR3 reads TGCGCCAGCAGCTTGATACCCGGGGGTAGCACAGATACGCAGTATTTT.